These T cell receptor beta chains were read from a single sample in a study of blood T cell repertoires in COVID-19. Using immunoSEQ multiplex PCR, the repertoire was profiled, and TCRdb retains in-frame clones only, with some absent. The data hold roughly 190,000 clones, with about 91% observed a single time. Specimen: PBMCs or T cells enriched from blood (not recorded which). These receptors came from a woman younger than 30 who had recovered from COVID-19. Both conserved end residues are part of each CDR3. The order of the fields is D gene, V gene, J gene, clone size, CDR3 DNA, CDR3 protein. A D gene is named only where the DNA matches it firmly. Clone sizes are given selectively: once, few, many, or a class where the clone is expanded.

>TRBD1|TRBV5-1|TRBJ2-3|.
TGCGCCAGCAGCTTGGACCCCGACAGGGGAGATACGCAGTATTTT
CASSLDPDRGDTQYF
>TRBD1|TRBV6-5|TRBJ2-2|.
TGTGCCAGCAGAGACAGGGTCCCCGGGGAGCTGTTTTTT
CASRDRVPGELFF
>.|TRBV5-1|TRBJ1-1|.
TGCGCCAGCAGCTTGTGGCAGGGCGCCGGGAACACTGAAGCTTTCTTT
CASSLWQGAGNTEAFF
>TRBD2|TRBV27|TRBJ2-5|.
TGTGCCAGCAGCCGTATGAGCGGGAGGGTCGAGACCCAGTACTTC
CASSRMSGRVETQYF
>TRBD1|TRBV7-9|TRBJ1-1|once
TGTGCCAGCAGCTTAGGGGGACAGGGGAGCACTGAAGCTTTCTTT
CASSLGGQGSTEAFF
>TRBD2|TRBV18|TRBJ2-7|.
TGTGCCAGCTCACCCACAGCGGGAGGGGACGAGCAGTACTTC
CASSPTAGGDEQYF
>.|TRBV15|TRBJ2-7|.
TGTGCCACCAGCAGCGGGATCCCTCCCAACGAGCAGTACTTC
CATSSGIPPNEQYF
>TRBD1|TRBV24-1|TRBJ2-5|.
TGTGCCACCAGTGAAGGGACAGGGAGGGGAGAGACCCAGTACTTC
CATSEGTGRGETQYF
>TRBD2|TRBV15|TRBJ2-7|.
TGTGCCACCAGCAGACATTCGTTCGGGACTAGCGGGAGAATTAGCCACGAGCAGTACTTC
CATSRHSFGTSGRISHEQYF
>TRBD2|TRBV4-1|TRBJ2-7|.
TGCGCCAGCAGCCGGAACCCCGGGACTAGCGTCTACGAGCAGTACTTC
CASSRNPGTSVYEQYF
>TRBD1|TRBV7-9|TRBJ1-2|.
TGTGCCAGCAGCTTAGGACAGGGGACCTATGGCTACACCTTC
CASSLGQGTYGYTF
>TRBD2|TRBV5-1|TRBJ2-6|.
TGCGCCAGCAGCTCATCTAGCGGGAGGGCCTCCGGGGCCAACGTCCTGACTTTC
CASSSSSGRASGANVLTF
>TRBD2|TRBV7-7|TRBJ2-1|once
TGTGCTAGCAGCCTCCTGGCGGGAGGGCCGAGTGAGCAGTTCTTC
CASSLLAGGPSEQFF
>TRBD1|TRBV7-9|TRBJ2-3|.
TGTGCCAGCAGCGAACGCAGGGGGAGAACCCCAGATACGCAGTATTTT
CASSERRGRTPDTQYF
>TRBD2|TRBV27|TRBJ2-1|.
TGTGCCAGCAGCCTAGCGGGAGGGCCGGAGAATGAGCAGTTCTTC
CASSLAGGPENEQFF
>TRBD2|TRBV5-6|TRBJ2-2|.
TGTGCCAGCAGCCGGAAGCGGGGGGCTAACACCGGGGAGCTGTTTTTT
CASSRKRGANTGELFF
>TRBD1|TRBV28|TRBJ2-1|.
TGTGCCAGCAGCACCCGGAACAGGGGTAAGGGGCCCTACAATGAGCAGTTCTTC
CASSTRNRGKGPYNEQFF
>TRBD2|TRBV6-2/TRBV6-3|TRBJ2-7|few
TGTGCCAGCAGTTACCGGGAGGGCCCCTACGAGCAGTACTTC
CASSYREGPYEQYF
>TRBD2|TRBV7-8|TRBJ2-7|.
TGTGCCAGCAGCTCACCCCTGGCGGGAGCTTCCTACGAGCAGTACTTC
CASSSPLAGASYEQYF
>.|TRBV30|TRBJ2-2|once
TGTGCCTGGAGTGACAGGGATATCGGGGAGCTGTTTTTT
CAWSDRDIGELFF
>TRBD2|TRBV24-1|TRBJ2-1|.
TGTGCCACCAGTGATCCACTAGCGGGGGGGGACAGTGAGCAGTTCTTC
CATSDPLAGGDSEQFF
>TRBD1|TRBV11-2|TRBJ1-1|once
TGTGCCAGCAGCCGACTGGGACAGGGGATCACTGAAGCTTTCTTT
CASSRLGQGITEAFF
>.|TRBV27|TRBJ2-7|few
TGTGCCAGCAGTCAGACCGACACCTACGAGCAGTACTTC
CASSQTDTYEQYF
>.|TRBV13|TRBJ2-2|.
TGTGCCAGCAGCCCGGGACGGGCGCTACCAGGAGGGGGGGAGCTGTTTTTT
CASSPGRALPGGGELFF
>.|TRBV2|TRBJ2-7|.
TGTGCCAGCAGTGAAGCGGGGCAGTTCTACGAGCAGTACTTC
CASSEAGQFYEQYF
>TRBD2|TRBV4-1|TRBJ2-3|.
TGCGCCAGCAGCCAAGATGGGCTAGCGGGACCCACAGATACGCAGTATTTT
CASSQDGLAGPTDTQYF
>TRBD2|TRBV3-1/TRBV3-2|TRBJ2-7|.
TGTGCCAGCAGGCGGACGGCGGGAGGAAGGGGGGAGCAGTACTTC
CASRRTAGGRGEQYF
>.|TRBV28|TRBJ2-7|.
TGTGCCAGCAGTTTGAGCGGGCCGAGCTCCTACGAGCAGTACTTC
CASSLSGPSSYEQYF
>TRBD2|TRBV28|TRBJ2-1|once
TGTGCCAGCAGAAAAAGCGGGAGAAACAACAATGAGCAGTTCTTC
CASRKSGRNNNEQFF
>TRBD2|TRBV19|TRBJ2-5|.
TGTGCCAGTAGTACAACTAGCGGGAGGGGTGAGACCCAGTACTTC
CASSTTSGRGETQYF
>.|TRBV28|TRBJ2-7|.
TGTGCCAGCAGTTCATCCCTAGCCTACGAGCAGTACTTC
CASSSSLAYEQYF
>TRBD1|TRBV5-4|TRBJ1-6|.
TGTGCCAGCAGCTCCAGGGGGACTGTCCGGTCACCCCTCCACTTT
CASSSRGTVRSPLHF
>.|TRBV7-9|TRBJ2-5|.
TGTGCCAGCAGCTTGAATCCTACTAGAAGCCAAGAGACCCAGTACTTC
CASSLNPTRSQETQYF
>.|TRBV30|TRBJ1-1|once
TGTGCCTGGAAAGGAGTTCTGAACACTGAAGCTTTCTTT
CAWKGVLNTEAFF
>.|TRBV27|TRBJ2-7|.
TGTGCCAGCAGTCCATATCGAGGCGCTGGCGAGCAGTACTTC
CASSPYRGAGEQYF
>TRBD1|TRBV29-1|TRBJ2-5|.
TGCAGCGTTGAGGGGACAGGGGGCCTAGAGACCCAGTACTTC
CSVEGTGGLETQYF
>.|TRBV15|TRBJ1-2|once
TGTGCCACCAGCCCCTACCCCCAGGGCCCCTGGGGCTACACCTTC
CATSPYPQGPWGYTF
>.|TRBV6-6|TRBJ2-1|.
TGTGCCAGCAGTTACAAGGGGGCCTACAATGAGCAGTTCTTC
CASSYKGAYNEQFF
>TRBD2|TRBV29-1|TRBJ2-7|few
TGCAGCGCCCGGACTAGCGGCTCCTACGAGCAGTACTTC
CSARTSGSYEQYF
>.|TRBV9|TRBJ1-5|few
TGTGCCAGCAGCGTAGCCCCTGATCAGCCCCAGCATTTT
CASSVAPDQPQHF